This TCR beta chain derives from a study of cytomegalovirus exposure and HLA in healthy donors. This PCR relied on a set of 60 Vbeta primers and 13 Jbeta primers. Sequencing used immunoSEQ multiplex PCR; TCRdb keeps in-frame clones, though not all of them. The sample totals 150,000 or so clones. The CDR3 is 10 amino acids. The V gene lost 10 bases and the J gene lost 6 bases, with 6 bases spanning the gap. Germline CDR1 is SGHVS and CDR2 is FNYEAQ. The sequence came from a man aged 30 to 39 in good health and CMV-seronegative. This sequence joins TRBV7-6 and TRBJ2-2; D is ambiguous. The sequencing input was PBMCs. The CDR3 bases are TGTGCCACAGAGGCCGGGGAGCTGTTTTTT. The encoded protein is CATEAGELFF. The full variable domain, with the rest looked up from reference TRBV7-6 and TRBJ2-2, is GAGVSQSPRYKVTKRGQDVALRCDPISGHVSLYWYRQALGQGPEFLTYFNYEAQQDKSGLPNDRFSAERPEGSISTLTIQRTEQRDSAMYRCATEAGELFFGEGSRLTVL.